One and the same sample provided the 23 T cell receptor beta chains below, sequenced in a study of memory CD4+ T cells and cytomegalovirus serostatus. Measured with immunoSEQ multiplex PCR; TCRdb has only the in-frame clones, and not every one. In the table there are approximately 60,000 clones, about 73% of which are singletons. Single viable CD3+CD4+CD8-CD45RO+ cells were sorted as the memory CD4+ T cells. Sequenced sample: memory CD4+ T cells from blood. These receptor sequences come from an adult in good health and CMV-seropositive.

This chain's CDR3 is CASSLSFRTDTQYF. CDR3 DNA: TGTGCCAGCAGCCTCAGTTTCAGGACAGATACGCAGTATTTT. J is TRBJ2-3 and V is TRBV7-8; D is undetermined. Per germline, CDR1 SGHVS and CDR2 FQNEAQ. This CDR3 contains 14 residues. The V and J ends lost 5 bases and 3 bases respectively, with 12 bases between them. Complete variable domain (other parts from reference TRBV7-8 and TRBJ2-3): GAGVSQSPRYKVAKRGQDVALRCDPISGHVSLFWYQQALGQGPEFLTYFQNEAQLDKSGLPSDRFFAERPEGSVSTLKIQRTQQEDSAVYLCASSLSFRTDTQYFGPGTRLTVL.

About this clone: Other DNA variants within this sample encode the same CDR3. The chain uses TRBV25-1 and TRBJ2-1; D possibly uses TRBD1 or TRBD2 (5 bases each). V was pared by 2 bases and J by 2 bases, with 13 bases between. This CDR3 contains 16 residues. The germline CDR1 and CDR2 sequences are MGHDK and SYGVNS. Here the CDR3 DNA reads TGTGCCAGCAGTGAACTGAGGGGATCAACCTACAATGAGCAGTTCTTC. This codes for CASSELRGSTYNEQFF.

The CDR3 DNA sequence: TGTGCCAGCAGCAATTGGGCCGGCGAGCAGTACGTC. Protein sequence: CASSNWAGEQYV. The chain joins TRBV21-1 to TRBJ2-7; the D segment call TRBD1 is taken from the table without a DNA check. TRBV21-1 is a documented pseudogene. The CDR3 consists of 12 residues.

J is TRBJ2-2 and V is TRBV2; D is undetermined. The CDR3 is 14 amino acids. Trimming pared 3 bases from V and 4 bases from J, leaving 9 bases between. Germline V gives CDR1 SNHLY, CDR2 FYNNEI. In DNA, the CDR3 is TGTGCCAGCAGTGAGTCCCCCACCACCGGGGAGCTGTTTTTT. Encoded protein: CASSESPTTGELFF. The whole variable domain, filled in from reference TRBV2 and TRBJ2-2, reads EPEVTQTPSHQVTQMGQEVILRCVPISNHLYFYWYRQILGQKVEFLVSFYNNEISEKSEIFDDQFSVERPDGSNFTLKIRSTKLEDSAMYFCASSESPTTGELFFGEGSRLTVL.

V and J are TRBV19 and TRBJ1-2; D gene unclear. Germline CDR1 reads LNHDA; CDR2 reads SQIVND (reference sequence). There are 12 residues in the CDR3. Trimming cost V 5 bases and J 6 bases, with 10 bases left between them. The chain's CDR3 is CASSSWVDGYTF. The CDR3 region has the DNA TGTGCCAGTAGTTCATGGGTGGATGGCTACACCTTC. The variable domain in full, with the rest retrieved from reference TRBV19 and TRBJ1-2, is DGGITQSPKYLFRKEGQNVTLSCEQNLNHDAMYWYRQDPGQGLRLIYYSQIVNDFQKGDIAEGYSVSREKKESFPLTVTSAQKNPTAFYLCASSSWVDGYTFGSGTRLTVV.

The chain uses TRBV19 and TRBJ2-7; tentative D call: TRBD1 (5 bases). V lost 2 bases and J 7 bases, leaving 15 bases between the germline ends. CDR1 LNHDA and CDR2 SQIVND come from the germline V gene (reference sequence). The CDR3 totals 14 residues. CDR3 nucleotide sequence: TGTGCCAGTAGTATATCCCGACAGTCAACGGAGCAGTACTTC. This gives the protein CASSISRQSTEQYF.

The chain couples TRBV4-3 to TRBJ2-2; maybe TRBD2 (6 bases). The CDR3 totals 16 residues. Germline V gene lookup returns CDR1 LGHNA and CDR2 YSLEER. V was clipped by 3 bases and J by 4 bases, with 15 bases between them. CDR3 sequence reads: CASSQRRDSGTGELFF. CDR3 DNA sequence: TGCGCCAGCAGCCAGAGGCGGGACTCGGGCACCGGGGAGCTGTTTTTT.

This chain connects TRBV5-4 to TRBJ2-7, with no clear D. Deletions cut 1 base from V and 1 base from J, with 6 bases between. The CDR3 consists of 13 residues. The germline V gene has CDR1 SGHNT and CDR2 YYREEE (reference sequence). The CDR3 region is CASSLPNSYEQYF. CDR3 bases: TGTGCCAGCAGCTTGCCTAATTCCTACGAGCAGTACTTC. Drawing the rest from reference TRBV5-4 and TRBJ2-7, the complete variable domain is ETGVTQSPTHLIKTRGQQVTLRCSSQSGHNTVSWYQQALGQGPQFIFQYYREEENGRGNFPPRFSGLQFPNYSSELNVNALELDDSALYLCASSLPNSYEQYFGPGTRLTVT.

The sample holds many counts of this clone. Other nucleotide sequences in the sample specify the same CDR3. The V gene is TRBV7-2, the J gene TRBJ2-1, with D possibly being TRBD2 (7 bases). V lost 0 bases to trimming and J lost 6 bases, with 9 bases between them. Germline V gene lookup returns CDR1 SGHTA and CDR2 FQGNSA. The length of the CDR3 is 14 residues. CDR3 DNA sequence: TGTGCCAGCAGCTTAGCGGCGGGGGCCAATGAGCAGTTCTTC. It codes for CASSLAAGANEQFF.

CDR3 nucleotides: TGTGCCAGCAGTGCTTCGAGGGACGGCCGGGGGGGTACGCAGTATTTT. Translated, it gives CASSASRDGRGGTQYF. This chain connects TRBV2 to TRBJ2-3; 8 nucleotides match TRBD2. This CDR3 is built from 16 residues. Germline assignment: CDR1 SNHLY and CDR2 FYNNEI. Losses at the gene ends were 4 bases for V and 8 bases for J; bases not matched to a gene: 14.

This rearrangement joins TRBV29-1 to TRBJ1-4, with D maybe TRBD1 (6 bases). The germline gives CDR1 SQVTM, CDR2 ANQGSEA. Trimming stripped 0 bases from V and 14 bases from J, with 10 bases between. The CDR3 runs 11 residues. The DNA for the CDR3 is TGCAGCGTTGAAGATCGGGGGCAGCTGTTTTTT. Translating gives CSVEDRGQLFF.

The rearrangement links TRBV11-2 to TRBJ1-3; D gene uncertain. This CDR3 comprises 13 residues. Trimming removed 5 bases from V and 10 bases from J, with 15 bases in between. The germline CDR1 and CDR2 sequences are SGHAT and FQNNGV. The CDR3 sequence is CASSAAGKTTIYF. In DNA form, the CDR3 reads TGTGCCAGCAGCGCGGCCGGGAAAACAACCATATATTTT.

This chain links TRBV11-3 with TRBJ2-3; D is unresolved. Germline V CDR1 and CDR2: SGHNT, YENEEA. CDR3 length: 12 residues. Between the trimmed V and J ends, which lost 0 bases and 7 bases, there was a span of 5 bases. DNA of the CDR3: TGTGCCAGCAGCTTAGATAAGAATACGCAGTATTTT. Its translation: CASSLDKNTQYF.

This chain uses TRBV6-1 with TRBJ1-5, with a tentative D call TRBD1 (5 bases). V was shortened by 7 bases and J by 15 bases, with 28 bases between the two germline ends. Germline CDR1 and CDR2: MNHNS and SASEGT. The CDR3 sequence is 15 residues long. DNA for the CDR3: TGTGCCAGCACCGGGCAGGTCGGGGCGTCCAGCCCAATGCATTTT. Translating gives CASTGQVGASSPMHF.

The chain joins TRBV6-1 to TRBJ2-1; D remains ambiguous. The CDR3 sequence is 12 residues long. CDR1 is MNHNS and CDR2 is SASEGT in the germline V gene. Trimming shortened V by 8 bases and J by 5 bases, and 10 bases separated the two germline ends. CDR3 sequence reads: CASVTPNNEQFF. Here the CDR3 DNA reads TGTGCCAGCGTTACTCCGAACAATGAGCAGTTCTTC.

The DNA of the CDR3 is TGTGCCAGCAGGGGGACAGGGGGGTCCTACGAGCAGTACTTC. Translating it yields CASRGTGGSYEQYF. The V and J genes are TRBV25-1 and TRBJ2-7; TRBD1 aligns across 11 bases. The germline CDR1 and CDR2 sequences are MGHDK and SYGVNS. The CDR3 totals 14 residues. J was trimmed by 1 base and V by 6 bases; bases with no gene match: 2.

This clone was recorded once. This chain links TRBV5-1 with TRBJ2-2; no firm D call. V lost 0 bases to trimming and J lost 0 bases, with 3 bases between them. This CDR3 comprises 14 residues. Germline assignment: CDR1 SGHRS and CDR2 YFSETQ. The DNA for the CDR3 is TGCGCCAGCAGCTTGGCGACGAACACCGGGGAGCTGTTTTTT. This sequence encodes CASSLATNTGELFF.

The rearrangement joins TRBV7-9 to TRBJ1-6; D ambiguous. The CDR3 sequence is 13 residues long. Trimming shortened V by 2 bases and J by 5 bases, and 4 bases separated the two germline ends. Germline V CDR1 and CDR2: SEHNR, FQNEAQ (reference sequence). Written as DNA, the CDR3 is TGTGCCAGCAGCTTAAACAATAATTCACCCCTCCACTTT. This sequence encodes CASSLNNNSPLHF.

The genes are TRBV28 and TRBJ2-2; D unresolved. Germline assignment: CDR1 MDHEN and CDR2 SYDVKM. The CDR3 runs 12 residues. The V gene lost 11 bases and the J gene lost 4 bases, with 11 bases spanning the gap. CDR3 bases: TGTGCCTCCCAATCAGGCACCGGGGAGCTGTTTTTT. It encodes CASQSGTGELFF.

J is TRBJ2-1 and V is TRBV7-9, with D uncertain. The CDR3 length is 14 residues. V was cut by 5 bases and J by 7 bases, with 15 bases left in between. Germline V lookup: CDR1 SEHNR, CDR2 FQNEAQ (reference sequence). DNA of the CDR3: TGTGCCAGCAGCAGAGAGTTTAGCTTGAATGAGCAGTTCTTC. It specifies CASSREFSLNEQFF.

The rearrangement joins TRBV20-1 to TRBJ1-2; D ambiguous. The V gene's germline CDR1 is DFQATT and CDR2 SNEGSKA (reference sequence). The V gene lost 7 bases and the J gene lost 3 bases, with 9 bases spanning the gap. This CDR3 has 11 residues. Written as DNA, the CDR3 is TGCAGTGTGGGGTTTGACTATGGCTACACCTTC. Translating it yields CSVGFDYGYTF.

This sequence joins TRBV4-2 and TRBJ2-7; D gene ambiguous. V dropped 0 bases and J dropped 2 bases, with 14 bases sitting between them. The CDR3 runs 16 residues. CDR1 and CDR2 from the germline V gene are LGHNA and YNFKEQ. The CDR3 region is CASSQESEVQPYEQYF. In nucleotides, the CDR3 is TGTGCCAGCAGCCAAGAATCTGAGGTCCAACCCTACGAGCAGTACTTC.

This chain uses TRBV29-1 with TRBJ1-2; D is ambiguous. The CDR3 spans 12 residues. V lost 6 bases to trimming and J lost 4 bases, with 12 bases between them. Germline-derived CDR1 and CDR2 are SQVTM and ANQGSEA. CDR3 coding DNA: TGCAGCGTGTCAAAGGAGACCTATGGCTACACCTTC. Protein sequence: CSVSKETYGYTF.